A selection of T cell receptor beta chains follows, all from one sample in a study of blood T cell repertoires in COVID-19. Libraries were prepared by immunoSEQ multiplex PCR; TCRdb keeps only in-frame clonotypes and omits some of them. The sample lists 250,000 to 300,000 clones, around nine tenths seen once, with more than 0.95% in the top ten. The sequenced sample was PBMCs or T cells enriched from blood (not recorded which). Source of these receptors: a woman aged 25 to 45 who had recovered from COVID-19. CDR3s include the opening cysteine and the closing phenylalanine or tryptophan. The D gene is left open where the match is weak. Size is omitted from some rows. Given values are once, few, many or a class for expanded clones.

J gene: TRBJ2-7
clone size: few
D gene: TRBD1
V gene: TRBV3-1/TRBV3-2
CDR3 protein: CASSQDAGTGYYEQYF
CDR3 DNA: TGTGCCAGCAGCCAAGACGCCGGGACAGGGTACTACGAGCAGTACTTC

J gene: TRBJ1-2
clone size: NA
D gene: NA
V gene: TRBV7-2
CDR3 protein: CASSPRGGPTNYGYTF
CDR3 DNA: TGTGCCAGCAGCCCTCGGGGAGGGCCCACTAACTATGGCTACACCTTC

J gene: TRBJ2-1
clone size: NA
D gene: TRBD2
V gene: TRBV3-1/TRBV3-2
CDR3 protein: CASSRRLAGHQTYNEQFF
CDR3 DNA: TGTGCCAGCAGCCGACGACTAGCGGGACACCAAACCTACAATGAGCAGTTCTTC

J gene: TRBJ2-2
clone size: NA
D gene: NA
V gene: TRBV28
CDR3 protein: CASRFRSRGFANTGELFF
CDR3 DNA: TGTGCCAGCAGATTTCGATCACGGGGTTTCGCGAACACCGGGGAGCTGTTTTTT

J gene: TRBJ1-1
clone size: few
D gene: TRBD1
V gene: TRBV28
CDR3 protein: CASSLGQGRAEAFF
CDR3 DNA: TGTGCCAGCAGTTTGGGACAGGGGAGGGCTGAAGCTTTCTTT

J gene: TRBJ1-2
clone size: few
D gene: TRBD1
V gene: TRBV5-1
CDR3 protein: CASSTGQDVEGYTF
CDR3 DNA: TGCGCCAGCTCCACAGGACAGGATGTCGAGGGCTACACCTTC

J gene: TRBJ2-3
clone size: NA
D gene: TRBD2
V gene: TRBV18
CDR3 protein: CASGTSGGDTQYF
CDR3 DNA: TGTGCCAGCGGGACTAGCGGTGGGGATACGCAGTATTTT

J gene: TRBJ2-5
clone size: NA
D gene: NA
V gene: TRBV5-4
CDR3 protein: CASSLGQGGTQYF
CDR3 DNA: TGTGCCAGCAGCTTGGGCCAGGGCGGGACCCAGTACTTC

J gene: TRBJ2-1
clone size: NA
D gene: TRBD2
V gene: TRBV11-3
CDR3 protein: CASSSGLAGYNEQFF
CDR3 DNA: TGTGCCAGCAGCTCGGGACTAGCGGGATACAATGAGCAGTTCTTC

J gene: TRBJ2-5
clone size: NA
D gene: NA
V gene: TRBV30
CDR3 protein: CAWSVNSGETQYF
CDR3 DNA: TGTGCCTGGAGTGTAAATAGCGGAGAGACCCAGTACTTC

J gene: TRBJ1-5
clone size: NA
D gene: NA
V gene: TRBV28
CDR3 protein: CASSFDGGGNQPQHF
CDR3 DNA: TGTGCCAGCAGTTTTGACGGGGGTGGCAATCAGCCCCAGCATTTT

J gene: TRBJ1-2
clone size: few
D gene: TRBD1
V gene: TRBV12-3/TRBV12-4
CDR3 protein: CASRPDRVYGYTF
CDR3 DNA: TGTGCCAGCCGCCCTGACAGGGTCTATGGCTACACCTTC

J gene: TRBJ2-7
clone size: once
D gene: NA
V gene: TRBV18
CDR3 protein: CASSPSSGTYEQYF
CDR3 DNA: TGTGCCAGCTCACCATCCTCAGGGACCTACGAGCAGTACTTC

J gene: TRBJ1-4
clone size: few
D gene: NA
V gene: TRBV7-9
CDR3 protein: CASSPSSEKLFF
CDR3 DNA: TGTGCCAGCAGTCCCTCGTCCGAAAAACTGTTTTTT

J gene: TRBJ1-1
clone size: NA
D gene: NA
V gene: TRBV29-1
CDR3 protein: CSVESRPFTEAFF
CDR3 DNA: TGCAGCGTTGAAAGCAGGCCTTTCACTGAAGCTTTCTTT

J gene: TRBJ1-5
clone size: NA
D gene: TRBD1
V gene: TRBV30
CDR3 protein: CACTDPGGWSQPQHF
CDR3 DNA: TGTGCCTGTACGGACCCAGGGGGCTGGAGTCAGCCCCAGCATTTT

J gene: TRBJ2-7
clone size: NA
D gene: TRBD2
V gene: TRBV7-2
CDR3 protein: CASSLGLAGHNEQYF
CDR3 DNA: TGTGCCAGCAGCTTAGGACTAGCGGGACACAACGAGCAGTACTTC

J gene: TRBJ2-7
clone size: NA
D gene: NA
V gene: TRBV18
CDR3 protein: CASSSDSRYEQYF
CDR3 DNA: TGTGCCAGCTCATCGGACAGTAGATACGAGCAGTACTTC

J gene: TRBJ2-7
clone size: NA
D gene: NA
V gene: TRBV19
CDR3 protein: CASSIRDNYEQYF
CDR3 DNA: TGTGCCAGTAGTATACGGGACAACTACGAGCAGTACTTC

J gene: TRBJ1-5
clone size: NA
D gene: TRBD1
V gene: TRBV6-5
CDR3 protein: CASTGTGERNQPQHF
CDR3 DNA: TGTGCCAGCACTGGGACAGGGGAGCGCAATCAGCCCCAGCATTTT

J gene: TRBJ2-1
clone size: NA
D gene: NA
V gene: TRBV7-2
CDR3 protein: CASSLGELYNEQFF
CDR3 DNA: TGTGCCAGCAGCCTTGGAGAGTTATACAATGAGCAGTTCTTC

J gene: TRBJ2-1
clone size: NA
D gene: NA
V gene: TRBV12-3/TRBV12-4
CDR3 protein: CASSVHLAHEQFF
CDR3 DNA: TGTGCCAGCAGTGTACACCTAGCGCATGAGCAGTTCTTC

J gene: TRBJ1-5
clone size: NA
D gene: TRBD1
V gene: TRBV19
CDR3 protein: CASSPRTGGNQPQHF
CDR3 DNA: TGTGCCAGTAGTCCCCGGACAGGGGGTAATCAGCCCCAGCATTTT

J gene: TRBJ2-1
clone size: NA
D gene: TRBD1
V gene: TRBV9
CDR3 protein: CASRGQGIEDNEQFF
CDR3 DNA: TGTGCCAGCAGAGGACAGGGGATCGAGGACAATGAGCAGTTCTTC

J gene: TRBJ2-3
clone size: NA
D gene: NA
V gene: TRBV5-1
CDR3 protein: CASSLPGAGTDTQYF
CDR3 DNA: TGCGCCAGCAGCTTGCCAGGGGCAGGGACAGATACGCAGTATTTT

J gene: TRBJ2-7
clone size: NA
D gene: NA
V gene: TRBV19
CDR3 protein: CASSIGWSSYEQYF
CDR3 DNA: TGTGCCAGTAGTATTGGTTGGAGCTCCTACGAGCAGTACTTC

J gene: TRBJ2-1
clone size: NA
D gene: TRBD1
V gene: TRBV5-4
CDR3 protein: CASSFPGQGFNEQFF
CDR3 DNA: TGTGCCAGCAGCTTCCCCGGACAGGGTTTCAATGAGCAGTTCTTC

J gene: TRBJ2-3
clone size: NA
D gene: TRBD2
V gene: TRBV29-1
CDR3 protein: CSVRLAGATDTQYF
CDR3 DNA: TGCAGCGTAAGACTAGCGGGAGCAACAGATACGCAGTATTTT

J gene: TRBJ2-7
clone size: NA
D gene: NA
V gene: TRBV6-1
CDR3 protein: CASSEAGGRSQYF
CDR3 DNA: TGTGCCAGCAGTGAAGCAGGGGGAAGGTCTCAGTACTTC